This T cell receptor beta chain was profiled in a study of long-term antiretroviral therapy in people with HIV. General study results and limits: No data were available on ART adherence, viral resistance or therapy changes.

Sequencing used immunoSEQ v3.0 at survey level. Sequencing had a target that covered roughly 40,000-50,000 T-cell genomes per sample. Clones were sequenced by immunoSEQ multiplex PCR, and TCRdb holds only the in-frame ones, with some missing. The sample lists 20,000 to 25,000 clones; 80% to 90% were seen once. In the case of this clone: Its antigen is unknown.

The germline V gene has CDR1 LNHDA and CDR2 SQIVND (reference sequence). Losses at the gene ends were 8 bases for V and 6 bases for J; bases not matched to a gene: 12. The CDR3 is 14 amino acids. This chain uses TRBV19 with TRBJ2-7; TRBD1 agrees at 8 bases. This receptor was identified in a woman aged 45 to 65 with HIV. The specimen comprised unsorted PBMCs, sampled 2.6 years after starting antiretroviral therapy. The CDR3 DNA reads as TGTGCCAGTGCCTCCGGGACAGGTCCCTTCGAGCAGTACTTC. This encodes CASASGTGPFEQYF.